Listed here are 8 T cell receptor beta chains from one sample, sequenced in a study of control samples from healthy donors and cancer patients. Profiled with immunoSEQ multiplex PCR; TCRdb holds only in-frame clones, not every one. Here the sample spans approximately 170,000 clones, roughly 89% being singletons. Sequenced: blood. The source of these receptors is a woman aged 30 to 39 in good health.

The CDR3 DNA sequence: TGTGCCAGCAGCTTGGGACGGGGGACAACTAATGAAAAACTGTTTTTT. Amino acid sequence: CASSLGRGTTNEKLFF. J is TRBJ1-4 and V is TRBV5-8, with D possibly being TRBD1 (5 bases). The germline V gene encodes CDR1 SGHTS and CDR2 YDEGEE. This CDR3 is built from 16 residues. V dropped 0 bases and J dropped 0 bases, with 9 bases sitting between them.

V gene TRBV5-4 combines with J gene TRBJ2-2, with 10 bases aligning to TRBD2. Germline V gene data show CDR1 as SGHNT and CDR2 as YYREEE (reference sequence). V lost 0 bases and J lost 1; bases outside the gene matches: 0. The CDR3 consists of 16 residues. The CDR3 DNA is TGTGCCAGCAGCTTGGGGACTAGCGGGAACACCGGGGAGCTGTTTTTT. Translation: CASSLGTSGNTGELFF.

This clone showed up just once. Written as DNA, the CDR3 is TGTGCCAGCAGCGATACGGGACTAGACAATGAGCAGTTCTTC. Translating gives CASSDTGLDNEQFF. This chain links TRBV9 with TRBJ2-1; 8 positions match TRBD2. This CDR3 region has 14 residues. Per the germline V gene, CDR1 is SGDLS and CDR2 is YYNGEE. The ends lost 3 bases at V and 5 bases at J; junction bases unmatched: 4.

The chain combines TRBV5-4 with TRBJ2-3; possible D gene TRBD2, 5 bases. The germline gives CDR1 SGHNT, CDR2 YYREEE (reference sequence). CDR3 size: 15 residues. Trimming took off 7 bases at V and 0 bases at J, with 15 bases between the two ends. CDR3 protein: CASGPSPSSTDTQYF. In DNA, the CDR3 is TGTGCCAGCGGACCTAGCCCATCTAGCACAGATACGCAGTATTTT.

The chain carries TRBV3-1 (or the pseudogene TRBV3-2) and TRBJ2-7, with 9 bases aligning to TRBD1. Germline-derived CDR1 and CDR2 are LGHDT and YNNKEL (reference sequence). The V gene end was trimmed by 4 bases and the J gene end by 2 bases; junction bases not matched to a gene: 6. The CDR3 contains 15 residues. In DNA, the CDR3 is TGTGCCAGCAGCCCCGGGACAGGGTACCCCTACGAGCAGTACTTC. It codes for CASSPGTGYPYEQYF.

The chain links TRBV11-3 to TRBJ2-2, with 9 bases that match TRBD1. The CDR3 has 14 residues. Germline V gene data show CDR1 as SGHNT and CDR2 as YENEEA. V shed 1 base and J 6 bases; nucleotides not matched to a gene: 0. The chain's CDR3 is CASSLGQGAGELFF. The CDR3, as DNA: TGTGCCAGCAGCTTAGGACAGGGGGCCGGGGAGCTGTTTTTT.

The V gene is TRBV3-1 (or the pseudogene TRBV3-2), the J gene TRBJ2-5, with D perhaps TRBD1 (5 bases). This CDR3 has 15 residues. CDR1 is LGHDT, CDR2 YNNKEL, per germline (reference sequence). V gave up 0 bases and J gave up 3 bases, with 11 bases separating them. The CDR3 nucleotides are TGTGCCAGCAGCCAAGATTTGGACAACGAAGAGACCCAGTACTTC. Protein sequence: CASSQDLDNEETQYF.

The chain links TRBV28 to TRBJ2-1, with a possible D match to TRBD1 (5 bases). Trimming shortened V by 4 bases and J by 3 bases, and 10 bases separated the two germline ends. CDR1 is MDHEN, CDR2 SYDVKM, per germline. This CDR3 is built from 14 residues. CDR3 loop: CASSYDRDYNEQFF. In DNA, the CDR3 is TGTGCCAGCAGTTACGACAGAGACTACAATGAGCAGTTCTTC.